This entry is about one T cell receptor (beta chain). The antigen is unknown. Trimming left V 8 bases short and J 1 base short, with 8 bases between. The germline CDR1 and CDR2 sequences are MNHNS and SASEGT. CDR3 length: 12 residues. This entry belongs to a study of cytomegalovirus exposure and HLA in healthy donors. The study, taken as a whole, reports: Association of a missense DCLRE1C variant with TCR beta V- and J-gene trimming was reported in a later analysis. TCR beta sequences numbering over 15,000 were associated with HLA alleles at 0.05 false discovery rate in a later analysis. Looking again later, the authors saw that most CMV-associated TCR beta chains seemed HLA-restricted. TCR beta chains numbering approximately 150 were designated cytomegalovirus-associated.

13 Jbeta primers and 60 Vbeta primers were used for the PCR. TCRdb's copy holds only in-frame clones and misses some; the assay was immunoSEQ multiplex PCR. The sample holds 150,000 or so clones. The sample consisted of PBMCs. This receptor was obtained from a woman aged 45 to 65 in good health and CMV-seronegative. This sequence joins TRBV6-1 and TRBJ1-1; no reliable D call. The CDR3 sequence is CASLRGNTEAFF. CDR3 nucleotides: TGTGCCAGCCTTCGGGGGAACACTGAAGCTTTCTTT.